This T cell receptor (beta chain) was captured by sequencing in a study of blood T cell repertoires in COVID-19 (dated by TCRdb to 2019 to 2021). With regard to the full study: The collaborator samples originated in the United States, Italy and Spain and spanned the acute and convalescent phases of COVID-19. The prospective study material was composed of cDNA or gDNA derived from T cells, B-cell-depleted T cells, or PBMCs. The repertoires were released in a freely available public database meant as a resource for research on the immune response to SARS-CoV-2. Deeply sampled blood TCRbeta repertoires from subjects exposed to, actively infected with, or recovered from COVID-19 were included in the dataset. Nearly every sample came with metadata listing a de-identified subject ID, COVID-19 status, age in years and sex. Samples were obtained from the ongoing ImmuneRACE study (first 160 participants) and from over 1,000 subjects provided by 6 global collaborators. Where available, HLA class I and class II types were taken from metadata supplied by the sample provider and were not determined by assay-based typing.

Overall study results and their limits: The quantity of clinical and demographic metadata differed by source and by participant and was supplied without curation.

Per the germline V gene, MNHEY is the CDR1 and SVGAGI is the CDR2. The junction shows trimming of 0 bases on V and 5 bases on J, plus 7 bases between the germline ends. The CDR3 holds 14 amino acids from the cysteine to the phenylalanine. Solely the CDR3 DNA is kept, with 42 bases framed from the first base. The collaborating institutions used their own protocols to collect whole blood in K2EDTA tubes. For TCRbeta analysis, collaborators shipped samples in one of three forms: frozen whole blood, isolated PBMCs, or DNA extracted from either of those sample types. This clone was seen a single time. It has no known antigen specificity. No much larger clonotype is one base removed from it; base qualities were not supplied. TCRbeta CDR3 regions were amplified from genomic DNA by means of the immunoSEQ Assay, a bias-controlled multiplex PCR. As for how the authors treated the data: Nucleated cell counts per sample were estimated from amplification of reference gene primers within the assay. Sequence reads were collapsed and filtered to measure the absolute abundance of every unique TCRbeta CDR3 rearrangement. For each sample, productive Simpson clonality was calculated by taking the square root of Simpson's diversity index across productive rearrangements. TCRdb retrieved this table from immuneACCESS and kept in-frame rearrangements only. Not all clones are present; in checked studies, unresolved V genes account for under half, and no reason is known for the remainder. V and J calls plus clone size are reproduced from that table; the DNA served to infer D and trimming. Counted in this sample were approximately 120,000 clones; 90% of them appeared once. 1.1% of the sample is taken by the ten largest.

Sequencing was carried out using peripheral blood. This chain joins TRBV6-5 to TRBJ2-2; the D gene is perhaps TRBD1, from 5 matching bases. This TCR was sampled from a human donor in a cohort sampled during active COVID-19. The CDR3 region: CASSYSRGTGELFF. DNA sequence: TGTGCCAGCAGTTACTCTAGGGGAACCGGGGAGCTGTTTTTT.